These T cell receptor beta chains were read from a single sample in a study of TIL therapy for anti-PD-1-resistant metastatic lung cancer. TCRdb's copy holds only in-frame clones and misses some; the assay was immunoSEQ multiplex PCR. This table holds approximately 40,000 clones, 73% found once. Sequenced material: blood, taken at baseline. The receptors derive from a person between 25 and 80 years old with non-small cell lung cancer. Each CDR3 is given with its conserved first and last residue. The D gene is left open where the match is weak. Size values are once, few and many counts, or a class for expanded clones, and some rows have none.

j_call,clone_size,cdr3_length,d_call,v_call,cdr3_aa,cdr3_nt
TRBJ1-1,-,15,-,TRBV7-9,CASSPLDGVNTEAFF,TGTGCCAGCAGCCCATTAGACGGAGTGAACACTGAAGCTTTCTTT
TRBJ1-1,-,13,-,TRBV9,CASSRTVNTEAFF,TGTGCCAGCAGCCGGACAGTGAACACTGAAGCTTTCTTT
TRBJ2-5,-,15,-,TRBV7-2,CASSGDQGMVETQYF,TGTGCCAGCAGCGGCGACCAGGGTATGGTGGAGACCCAGTACTTC
TRBJ2-3,-,16,TRBD2,TRBV27,CASSLIGGGSTDTQYF,TGTGCCAGCAGTTTAATAGGCGGGGGGAGCACAGATACGCAGTATTTT
TRBJ1-6,-,15,TRBD1,TRBV9,CASSPQDRGHSPLHF,TGTGCCAGCAGCCCCCAGGACAGGGGGCATTCACCCCTCCACTTT
TRBJ1-4,few,16,TRBD1,TRBV30,CACRWDRDTTNEKLFF,TGTGCCTGCCGTTGGGACAGAGACACAACTAATGAAAAACTGTTTTTT
TRBJ1-2,-,13,-,TRBV29-1,CSVGQRLSYGYTF,TGCAGCGTTGGACAGAGACTTTCTTATGGCTACACCTTC
TRBJ2-6,once,15,-,TRBV28,CASSFAQPGANVLTF,TGTGCCAGCAGTTTCGCTCAACCTGGGGCCAACGTCCTGACTTTC
TRBJ2-7,-,14,TRBD1,TRBV5-1,CASRDRAGYYEQYF,TGCGCCAGCAGAGACAGGGCCGGGTATTACGAGCAGTACTTC
TRBJ1-5,-,13,-,TRBV2,CASSVQSNQPQHF,TGTGCCAGCAGTGTGCAGAGCAATCAGCCCCAGCATTTT
TRBJ1-1,-,15,-,TRBV19,CASSGRGHMSTEAFF,TGTGCCAGTAGTGGTCGGGGGCACATGAGCACTGAAGCTTTCTTT
TRBJ1-5,few,13,-,TRBV28,CASFQGLNQPQHF,TGTGCCAGCTTCCAGGGCCTCAATCAGCCCCAGCATTTT
TRBJ2-7,-,14,TRBD1,TRBV5-1,CASSTQGALSEQYF,TGCGCCAGCAGCACACAGGGGGCCCTGTCCGAGCAGTACTTC
TRBJ2-3,-,14,-,TRBV6-6,CASTYRVSGDTQYF,TGTGCCAGCACCTACAGGGTATCGGGAGATACGCAGTATTTT
TRBJ2-5,-,15,-,TRBV7-8,CASSPTEGAGETQYF,TGTGCCAGCAGCCCCACGGAGGGGGCCGGGGAGACCCAGTACTTC
TRBJ2-1,medium-sized,14,-,TRBV2,CASSPSHLANEQFF,TGTGCCAGCAGTCCGTCCCATCTAGCCAATGAGCAGTTCTTC
TRBJ1-2,-,16,TRBD1,TRBV5-4,CASSSGGTAMNYGYTF,TGTGCCAGCAGCTCGGGCGGGACAGCAATGAACTATGGCTACACCTTC
TRBJ1-2,-,13,-,TRBV7-3,CASSFQGSESYTF,TGTGCCAGCAGCTTTCAAGGGTCGGAGAGCTACACCTTC
TRBJ2-7,-,15,TRBD2,TRBV2,CASSGLAGGSYEQYF,TGTGCCAGCAGCGGCCTAGCGGGAGGTTCCTACGAGCAGTACTTC
TRBJ2-7,-,14,-,TRBV5-1,CASRIGQLSYEQYF,TGCGCCAGCAGAATCGGACAGCTCTCCTACGAGCAGTACTTC
TRBJ2-1,-,16,-,TRBV4-3,CASSLSHRVSYNEQFF,TGCGCCAGCAGCCTGTCTCACAGGGTGTCCTACAATGAGCAGTTCTTC
TRBJ1-1,few,15,-,TRBV7-6,CASSYKSDPNTEAFF,TGTGCCAGCAGCTACAAATCCGACCCCAACACTGAAGCTTTCTTT
TRBJ1-6,-,14,-,TRBV10-3,CAISARLDSLSLHF,TGTGCCATCAGTGCCAGACTGGACAGCCTCAGCCTCCACTTT
TRBJ2-5,-,14,-,TRBV21-1,CASTYDILQETQYF,TGTGCCAGCACCTATGACATACTCCAAGAGACCCAGTACTTC
TRBJ2-7,once,15,TRBD1,TRBV10-1,CASSAGQGERYEQYF,TGCGCCAGCAGTGCTGGACAGGGGGAGAGGTACGAGCAGTACTTC
TRBJ2-6,-,16,-,TRBV11-2,CASSLSLGAGANVLTF,TGTGCCAGCAGCTTGAGCCTGGGGGCTGGGGCCAACGTCCTGACTTTC
TRBJ1-3,-,15,-,TRBV5-5,CASSGVGGSGNTIYF,TGTGCCAGCAGCGGGGTTGGGGGCTCTGGAAACACCATATATTTT